Following are 3 T cell receptor beta chains from one sample sequenced in a study of blood T cell repertoires in COVID-19. Only in-frame clones appear in the TCRdb table, and some are missing; sequencing was by immunoSEQ multiplex PCR. Of 300,000 to 400,000 clones listed, 70% to 90% are singletons. The material sequenced was peripheral blood. The receptors originated from a woman aged 45-65 years who had recovered from COVID-19.

The chain employs TRBV25-1 and TRBJ2-3, with a possible D match to TRBD2 (6 bases). Germline loops: CDR1 MGHDK, CDR2 SYGVNS. Trimming stripped 3 bases from V and 2 bases from J, with 12 bases between. The CDR3 is 15 amino acids. Here the CDR3 reads CASSDPGTSTDTQYF. CDR3 nucleotide sequence: TGTGCCAGCAGTGACCCCGGGACTTCCACAGATACGCAGTATTTT.

This clone was found once. The V call is TRBV5-5, the J call TRBJ1-2; D is unresolved. The CDR3 has 13 amino acids. Germline V gene sequence: CDR1 SGHKS, CDR2 YYEKEE (reference sequence). The ends were cut back, 4 bases at V and 2 bases at J, with 9 bases in the middle. Written as DNA, the CDR3 is TGTGCCAGCAGCCCCACGGGGAACTATGGCTACACCTTC. It encodes CASSPTGNYGYTF.

The rearrangement uses TRBV5-1 and TRBJ2-7, with 7 bases fitting TRBD2. This CDR3 has 15 residues. Germline V CDR1 and CDR2: SGHRS, YFSETQ. V trimming: 0 bases; J trimming: 1 base; junction bases outside the gene matches: 4. The CDR3 region is CASSLGSGGSYEQYF. The CDR3 DNA follows: TGCGCCAGCAGCTTGGGTTCGGGGGGATCCTACGAGCAGTACTTC.